Sequencing of this T cell receptor (beta chain) was carried out in a study of response to subunit inactivated influenza vaccine. TCRdb reanalysed the RT-PCR reads using MiXCR and keeps one entry per CDR3 protein. The sample includes about 240,000 distinct CDR3 sequences, over 9% of them seen just once. The CDR3 is 16 amino acids. V dropped 1 base and J dropped 2 bases, with 12 bases sitting between them. CDR1 is DFQATT, CDR2 SNEGSKA, per germline (reference sequence). The chain joins TRBV20-1 to TRBJ1-6; unclear D gene. The source of this sequence is a man over 45 who received an inactivated influenza vaccine. Specimen: non-naive T cells sorted from PBMCs, collected 14 days before vaccination. This CDR3 reads CSARGVRETYNSPLHF. The CDR3 DNA is TGCAGTGCTAGAGGGGTACGGGAGACCTATAATTCACCCCTCCACTTT.